This T cell receptor (beta chain) stems from a study of response to subunit inactivated influenza vaccine. Trimming stripped 0 bases from V and 7 bases from J, with 11 bases between. Germline V lookup: CDR1 SGHRS, CDR2 YFSETQ. The CDR3 runs 14 residues. Points on this clonotype: Its target is not known.

TCRdb passed the RT-PCR reads through MiXCR, listing each CDR3 protein once. The table records about 800,000 distinct CDR3 sequences, less than 25% of them present only once. Study-level results: The study's authors posited that every seasonal influenza vaccination enlists few new T cells.

The source of this sequence is a man in his fifties or sixties who received an inactivated influenza vaccine. J is TRBJ2-1 and V is TRBV5-1; the D call may be TRBD1 or TRBD2 (6 bases each). This specimen was PBMCs from blood, taken about 5 days after vaccination. Written as DNA, the CDR3 is TGCGCCAGCAGCTTGGTTGGGGGGCATAATGAGCAGTTCTTC. Its translation is CASSLVGGHNEQFF.